One and the same sample provided the 17 T cell receptor beta chains below, sequenced in a study of blood T cell repertoires in COVID-19 (dated by TCRdb to 2020 to 2022). To prepare the library, the immunoSEQ multiplex PCR assay was applied. TCRdb limited this immuneACCESS table to in-frame rearrangements with V and J called. A share of clones is missing; checked studies link under half to unresolved V genes, and the rest is unexplained. In this sample the table shows under 300,000 clones, roughly 80% of which occur a single time. Of the sample, roughly 3.2% is held by the ten largest clones. The specimen sequenced was peripheral blood. The receptors stem from a woman younger than 35 with acute or convalescent COVID-19.

The chain carries TRBV4-1 and TRBJ2-3; D not resolved. The V and J ends lost 0 bases and 4 bases respectively, with 11 bases between them. This CDR3 spans 15 amino acids. Germline CDR1 is MGHRA and CDR2 is YSYEKL. In nucleotides, the CDR3 is TGCGCCAGCAGCCAAGAATTGCGGAGCCCAGATACGCAGTATTTT. Residues: CASSQELRSPDTQYF.

J is TRBJ2-6 and V is TRBV5-1; 7 positions agree with TRBD1. The ends lost 2 bases at V and 2 bases at J; junction bases unmatched: 4. Germline CDR1 SGHRS, CDR2 YFSETQ. CDR3 length equals 16 residues. The CDR3 nucleotides read TGCGCCAGCAGCTTAGGACAGGTGACTGGGGCCAACGTCCTGACTTTC. Encoded protein: CASSLGQVTGANVLTF.

This clone was seen a few times. The chain uses TRBV19 and TRBJ1-6, with 7 bases identical to TRBD1. J gave up 10 bases and V 3 bases, and 6 bases lay outside the gene matches. Germline values: CDR1 LNHDA, CDR2 SQIVND (reference sequence). The CDR3 consists of 14 residues. CDR3 loop: CASSIRDRDSPLHF. CDR3 bases: TGTGCCAGTAGTATCCGCGACAGGGACTCACCCCTCCACTTT.

This chain connects TRBV6-1 to TRBJ1-2; 9 nucleotides match TRBD1. CDR3 length: 15 amino acids. The germline gives CDR1 MNHNS, CDR2 SASEGT. After removal of 1 base from V and 3 bases from J, the junction contained 3 bases not matched to a gene. This CDR3 reads CASSEGWTGDYGYTF. CDR3 nucleotide sequence: TGTGCCAGCAGTGAAGGCTGGACAGGGGACTATGGCTACACCTTC.

In this sample, this clone turned up a few times. The chain combines TRBV3-1 (or the pseudogene TRBV3-2) with TRBJ2-7, with TRBD2 matching 10 bases. The CDR3 contains 24 residues. J lost 4 bases, V lost 4 bases, and 34 bases had no gene match. The germline gives CDR1 LGHDT, CDR2 YNNKEL (reference sequence). CDR3 sequence: CASSRVPPSGSSLPRPPLIYEQYF. The DNA for the CDR3 is TGTGCCAGCAGCCGGGTCCCGCCTAGCGGGAGTTCTCTACCCCGTCCCCCGCTTATATACGAGCAGTACTTC.

CDR3 bases: TGTGCCAGCAGACTCACGGGACAGGGGTTTGGCGAGCAGTACTTC. This codes for CASRLTGQGFGEQYF. The J gene is TRBJ2-7, the V gene TRBV6-6, with 10 bases aligning to TRBD1. The length of the CDR3 is 15 residues. V trimming: 6 bases; J trimming: 6 bases; junction bases outside the gene matches: 11. Germline-derived CDR1 and CDR2 are MNHNY and SVGAGI (reference sequence).

This chain uses TRBV30 with TRBJ1-4; 7 bases map to TRBD1. Trimming at V came to 1 base and at J to 6 bases, leaving 8 bases not matched to a gene. In germline, CDR1 is GTSNPN, CDR2 SVGIG (reference sequence). The CDR3 is made up of 15 amino acids. As DNA, the CDR3 is TGTGCCTGGAGTGGACTGACAGGGTGGGATGAAAAACTGTTTTTT. As protein: CAWSGLTGWDEKLFF.

The chain employs TRBV18 and TRBJ1-4; a possible D gene is TRBD1 (5 bases). Germline-derived CDR1 and CDR2 are KGHSH and LQKENI. V was trimmed by 0 bases and J by 6 bases, leaving 14 bases between them. The CDR3 extends over 16 amino acids. CDR3 in amino acids: CASSPPGSRVDEKLFF. CDR3 DNA sequence: TGTGCCAGCTCACCACCGGGAAGCAGGGTGGATGAAAAACTGTTTTTT.

The genes are TRBV9 and TRBJ1-3; 7 positions match TRBD1. The CDR3 extends over 17 amino acids. Per the germline V gene, CDR1 is SGDLS and CDR2 is YYNGEE. With V trimmed by 0 bases and J by 2 bases, 8 bases remained unmatched. The CDR3 DNA reads as TGTGCCAGCAGCGTAGACGCAACAGGGGTTACTGGAAACACCATATATTTT. This codes for CASSVDATGVTGNTIYF.

The chain recombines TRBV5-5 with TRBJ2-3; weak D call: TRBD2 (6 bases). CDR1 and CDR2 from the germline V gene are SGHKS and YYEKEE (reference sequence). The CDR3 consists of 16 residues. Trimming pared 2 bases from V and 3 bases from J, leaving 16 bases between. The CDR3 reads CASSLFVGGWTDTQYF. In DNA form, the CDR3 reads TGTGCCAGCAGCTTATTTGTGGGGGGTTGGACAGATACGCAGTATTTT.

The V call is TRBV30, the J call TRBJ1-1; weak D call: TRBD1 (6 bases). The CDR3 consists of 14 residues. The V and J ends lost 4 bases and 5 bases respectively, with 17 bases between them. Germline V lookup: CDR1 GTSNPN, CDR2 SVGIG (reference sequence). The CDR3 sequence: CAWKVWATGTEAFF. The CDR3, as DNA: TGTGCCTGGAAGGTTTGGGCCACAGGGACTGAAGCTTTCTTT.

This chain uses TRBV6-2 or TRBV6-3 with TRBJ2-1; D is perhaps TRBD2 (6 bases). V shed 3 bases and J shed 3 bases, with 12 bases lying between them. The CDR3 is made up of 15 amino acids. Germline V lookup: CDR1 MNHEY, CDR2 SVGEGT. DNA for the CDR3: TGTGCCAGCAGTTATGGAGGGTGGGTCTACAATGAGCAGTTCTTC. Translation: CASSYGGWVYNEQFF.

The V call is TRBV15, the J call TRBJ2-7; D gene unclear. This CDR3 is built from 14 residues. Germline lookup yields CDR1 LNHNV and CDR2 YYDKDF (reference sequence). V lost 5 bases and J 0 bases, leaving 11 bases between the germline ends. CDR3 protein: CATSEPRSSYEQYF. CDR3 in DNA: TGTGCCACCAGCGAGCCCCGGAGCTCCTACGAGCAGTACTTC.

This clone appeared a single time. V usage is TRBV9 and J usage is TRBJ1-2, with 7 nucleotides matching TRBD1. The CDR3 spans 15 residues. Germline CDR1 SGDLS, CDR2 YYNGEE. The J segment lost 2 bases and the V segment lost 4 bases, leaving 8 bases of the junction unmatched. The CDR3: CASSLWDRRNYGYTF. For the CDR3, the DNA is TGTGCCAGCAGCTTGTGGGACAGAAGAAACTATGGCTACACCTTC.

This clone has only a few counts. The chain carries TRBV28 and TRBJ2-7; D possibly corresponds to TRBD2 (6 bases). This CDR3 has 15 amino acids. Trimming left V 2 bases short and J 1 base short, with 12 bases between. From germline, CDR1 is MDHEN and CDR2 SYDVKM. This CDR3 reads CASSLAAGGSYEQYF. CDR3 nucleotides: TGTGCCAGCAGTTTAGCAGCGGGTGGGTCCTACGAGCAGTACTTC.

The J gene is TRBJ1-5, the V gene TRBV6-1; no clear D gene. Germline lookup yields CDR1 MNHNS and CDR2 SASEGT. This CDR3 has 16 residues. The germline V and J ends were trimmed by 4 bases and 0 bases, with 13 bases remaining between them. The CDR3 protein is CASSGAEFYSNQPQHF. The CDR3 DNA reads as TGTGCCAGCAGTGGCGCCGAATTCTATAGCAATCAGCCCCAGCATTTT.

The chain has TRBV7-9 and TRBJ2-1; 7 bases match TRBD2. V trimming: 5 bases; J trimming: 4 bases; junction bases outside the gene matches: 11. The CDR3 has 16 amino acids. Germline V gene lookup returns CDR1 SEHNR and CDR2 FQNEAQ (reference sequence). The DNA of the CDR3 is TGTGCCAGCAGCCCTTTCGGGCTAGCGGAATACAATGAGCAGTTCTTC. Translated, it gives CASSPFGLAEYNEQFF.